A selection of T cell receptor beta chains follows, all from one sample in a study of T cell responses to AZD1222 COVID-19 vaccine. Assay: immunoSEQ multiplex PCR; the TCRdb copy retains only in-frame clones and omits some. The sample contains some 78,000 clones, roughly 80% of which appear only once. Sample: peripheral blood, taken 28 days after the second AZD1222 dose. The source is an adult who received the AZD1222 COVID-19 vaccine. The CDR3 runs from the conserved cysteine through the conserved F or W. D genes are given only for firm matches. Clone size is stated in some rows and not others, as once, few, many or a class when expanded.

>TRBV27|TRBD2|TRBJ2-1|-
TGTGCCAGCAGTCGTAAGCGGGAGAGGGAGCAGTTCTTC
CASSRKREREQFF
>TRBV24-1|-|TRBJ1-1|-
TGTGCCACCAGTGACCCGGGATCGAAAGGGACTGAAGCTTTCTTT
CATSDPGSKGTEAFF
>TRBV20-1|-|TRBJ1-4|-
TGCAGTGCTAGTTATATGGGAAGGGGTGAAAAACTGTTTTTT
CSASYMGRGEKLFF
>TRBV28|TRBD1|TRBJ1-1|-
TGTGCCAGCAGTCCCCAGGGGGGCAGGGTGAACACTGAAGCTTTCTTT
CASSPQGGRVNTEAFF
>TRBV2|-|TRBJ2-3|-
TGTGCCAGCAGTGCTACAGGTCTCCGCACAGATACGCAGTATTTT
CASSATGLRTDTQYF
>TRBV4-1|-|TRBJ1-2|-
TGCGCCAGCAGCCAACCGGCTTTTAACTATGGCTACACCTTC
CASSQPAFNYGYTF
>TRBV9|-|TRBJ2-2|-
TGTGCCAGCAGCGGTCCCGGGACCAACACCGGGGAGCTGTTTTTT
CASSGPGTNTGELFF
>TRBV28|TRBD1|TRBJ1-1|-
TGTGCCAGCAAGGTTCCGGGGCAGGGGGGCACTGAAGCTTTCTTT
CASKVPGQGGTEAFF
>TRBV28|-|TRBJ2-7|-
TGTGCCAGCGGGGGTTCCCCTTCATACTACGAGCAGTACTTC
CASGGSPSYYEQYF
>TRBV12-3/TRBV12-4|-|TRBJ1-1|-
TGTGCCAGCAGCAACTCGGCCCTTGAAGCTTTCTTT
CASSNSALEAFF
>TRBV12-3/TRBV12-4|-|TRBJ2-7|-
TGTGCCAGCAGTTTAGCCCCGGGTTTGGGGCAGTACTTC
CASSLAPGLGQYF
>TRBV12-3/TRBV12-4|-|TRBJ1-1|-
TGTGCCAGCAGTTTAGGGGGGGACACTGAAGCTTTCTTT
CASSLGGDTEAFF
>TRBV7-9|TRBD1|TRBJ1-1|-
TGTGCCAGCAGCTCGGGCCTGGGACAGGGAGGGACTGAAGCTTTCTTT
CASSSGLGQGGTEAFF
>TRBV19|-|TRBJ2-3|-
TGTGCCAGTAGTATAGAGCTCAGTCCCACAGATACGCAGTATTTT
CASSIELSPTDTQYF
>TRBV19|TRBD1|TRBJ2-3|-
TGTGCCAGTAGTATAAGACAGGGCGGCACAGATACGCAGTATTTT
CASSIRQGGTDTQYF
>TRBV7-9|-|TRBJ2-4|-
TGTGCCAGCAGCTTAAGTGTAGCCAAAAACATTCAGTACTTC
CASSLSVAKNIQYF
>TRBV7-2|-|TRBJ2-1|-
TGTGCCAGCAGCCAAGAGATCTCCTACAATGAGCAGTTCTTC
CASSQEISYNEQFF
>TRBV10-3|-|TRBJ1-4|few
TGTGCCATCAGTGTTCAAGGAGAAAAACTGTTTTTT
CAISVQGEKLFF
>TRBV2|-|TRBJ2-6|few
TGTGCCAGCATATATGGTTCTGGGGCCAACGTCCTGACTTTC
CASIYGSGANVLTF
>TRBV7-2|TRBD2|TRBJ2-1|-
TGTGCCAGCAGCCCTGAACTAGCGGGAGTGCGCAATGAGCAGTTCTTC
CASSPELAGVRNEQFF
>TRBV27|TRBD2|TRBJ2-1|-
TGTGCCAGCAGTTACGGGACTAGCGGGCGGGGCGAAAATGAGCAGTTCTTC
CASSYGTSGRGENEQFF
>TRBV4-2|-|TRBJ2-2|once
TGTGCCAGCAGCCAAGATGAACCAGCGACCAGGGTTAACACCGGGGAGCTGTTTTTT
CASSQDEPATRVNTGELFF
>TRBV2|-|TRBJ2-3|-
TGTGCCAGCAGTCCCCAAGCCCAGAGAGATACGCAGTATTTT
CASSPQAQRDTQYF
>TRBV5-4|-|TRBJ1-2|-
TGTGCCAGCAGCTTGGGCGGAGGAGAAGTATATGGCTACACCTTC
CASSLGGGEVYGYTF
>TRBV28|-|TRBJ1-2|-
TGTGCCACCCTTCCCCGGGGGATCTATGGCTACACCTTC
CATLPRGIYGYTF
>TRBV6-2/TRBV6-3|TRBD2|TRBJ2-7|-
TGTGCCAGCAGTTACTCTTGGCGGGAGAGCTCCTACGAGCAGTACTTC
CASSYSWRESSYEQYF
>TRBV7-2|TRBD1|TRBJ1-6|once
TGTGCCAGCAGCTTAGGGGGACAGTCCTATTCACCCCTCCACTTT
CASSLGGQSYSPLHF
>TRBV28|-|TRBJ1-3|-
TGTGCCAGCAGTTCGGGGGTTCTCTCTGGAAACACCATATATTTT
CASSSGVLSGNTIYF
>TRBV29-1|TRBD1|TRBJ1-2|once
TGCAGCGTCGGGACAGGGGGGGGCTACACCTTC
CSVGTGGGYTF
>TRBV25-1|-|TRBJ2-3|few
TGTGCCAGCGCCCTGGGGGGAGATACGCAGTATTTT
CASALGGDTQYF
>TRBV6-2/TRBV6-3|-|TRBJ1-5|once
TGTGCCAGCAGTTACTCGGCTCGGGCGGGTCATCAGCCCCAGCATTTT
CASSYSARAGHQPQHF
>TRBV19|-|TRBJ2-1|-
TGTGCCAGTAGTCCCTCCCGGGGTGAGCAGTTCTTC
CASSPSRGEQFF
>TRBV27|-|TRBJ2-6|-
TGTGCCAGCAGCCAAATCGAATCTGGGGCCAACGTCCTGACTTTC
CASSQIESGANVLTF
>TRBV12-5|-|TRBJ1-1|-
TGTGCTAGTGGTTTGGTAGTGGGGGGCTCAGGCAACACTGAAGCTTTCTTT
CASGLVVGGSGNTEAFF
>TRBV6-2/TRBV6-3|-|TRBJ1-1|-
TGTGCCAGCAGTTACTCGGCAGGGGTGGGCACTGAAGCTTTCTTT
CASSYSAGVGTEAFF
>TRBV5-6|TRBD1|TRBJ1-6|-
TGTGCCAGCAGCTTGGGTGGGCCAGGGGGCCTGAACTATAATTCACCCCTCCACTTT
CASSLGGPGGLNYNSPLHF
>TRBV3-1/TRBV3-2|-|TRBJ2-6|-
TGTGCCAGCAGCCAAGATTATCCAGGGTCTGGGGCCAACGTCCTGACTTTC
CASSQDYPGSGANVLTF
>TRBV4-3|-|TRBJ1-3|-
TGCGCCAGCAGCCAAGAGGCCACAGGGAGTTTGGGAAACACCATATATTTT
CASSQEATGSLGNTIYF
>TRBV7-2|TRBD1|TRBJ1-1|-
TGTGCCAGCAGCTTAATCCCAGGGGGCACTGAAGCTTTCTTT
CASSLIPGGTEAFF
>TRBV7-2|-|TRBJ2-2|-
TGTGCCAGCAGTACCCAGGGTAACACCGGGGAGCTGTTTTTT
CASSTQGNTGELFF
>TRBV4-3|-|TRBJ2-5|-
TGCGCCAGCAGCCCACTAGAGCGGGAGACCCAGTACTTC
CASSPLERETQYF
>TRBV6-2/TRBV6-3|-|TRBJ1-1|-
TGTGCCAGCAGTCCCGAGGATGGGAGCACTGAAGCTTTCTTT
CASSPEDGSTEAFF
>TRBV6-5|-|TRBJ2-1|-
TGTGCCAGCAGTTACTCCCTCGGACTGTACAATGAGCAGTTCTTC
CASSYSLGLYNEQFF
>TRBV10-3|TRBD1|TRBJ1-3|-
TGTGCCATCAGTGAGTCTACGGGACAGTTAATCTCTGGAAACACCATATATTTT
CAISESTGQLISGNTIYF
>TRBV2|-|TRBJ2-3|-
TGTGCCAGCAGGGCTTACAACAATCGGGCAGATACGCAGTATTTT
CASRAYNNRADTQYF